Below, 16 T cell receptor beta chains from the same sample are listed, as sequenced in a study of T cell repertoires in aging, cancer and after chemotherapy. Rearranged V-D-J TRB sequences were amplified with a mixed TRB-A/B primer pool. TCRdb passed the multiplex PCR reads through MiXCR, listing each CDR3 protein once. The data show over a thousand distinct CDR3 sequences, approximately 20% seen once. Amplification of TCR beta used genomic DNA extracted from peripheral blood. The sample consisted of blood. The receptors were sampled from a human donor with a solid tumor.

By sample fraction, this clonotype is large (0.1 to 1%). The chain links TRBV21-1 to TRBJ2-3; the listed D gene, TRBD1, was not tested against the DNA. TRBV21-1 is labeled a pseudogene. CDR3 length equals 16 residues. The CDR3 DNA sequence: TGTGCCAGCAGCAAAGGGGGCGGGAGAGGGGGAGATACGCAGTATTTT. This sequence encodes CASSKGGGRGGDTQYF.

This sequence joins TRBV20-1 and TRBJ2-1, with D hard to call. Germline assignment: CDR1 DFQATT and CDR2 SNEGSKA (reference sequence). CDR3 size: 13 residues. Trimming took 0 bases from V and 9 from J, leaving 12 bases between them. The CDR3, as DNA: TGCAGTGCTAGAGATGTGAGCCGCGGTGAGCAGTTCTTC. It specifies CSARDVSRGEQFF.

This chain joins TRBV6-2 or TRBV6-3 and TRBJ2-5, with TRBD2 matching over 7 bases. Trimming took 6 bases from V and 4 from J; bases not matched to a gene: 11. From germline, CDR1 is MNHEY and CDR2 SVGEGT. The CDR3 consists of 15 residues. The CDR3 here is CASRRLQRETETQYF. The CDR3 nucleotides read TGTGCCAGCAGGCGATTACAGCGGGAAACAGAGACCCAGTACTTC.

This clonotype came up a few times. The CDR3 DNA reads as TGCAGTGCTAGAGATCTAATTGAGGATCACTACGAGCAGTACTTC. This encodes CSARDLIEDHYEQYF. The rearrangement joins TRBV20-1 to TRBJ2-7; D not resolved. Germline V gives CDR1 DFQATT, CDR2 SNEGSKA (reference sequence). The CDR3 covers 15 residues. Trimming removed 0 bases at V and 3 bases at J, with 15 bases between.

This clonotype was observed a few times. This chain joins TRBV7-9 and TRBJ1-5, with D possibly TRBD1 on 5 matching bases. Trimming pared 4 bases from V and 5 bases from J, leaving 15 bases between. Per the germline V gene, CDR1 is SEHNR and CDR2 is FQNEAQ (reference sequence). This CDR3 has 15 residues. CDR3 DNA sequence: TGTGCCAGCAGCTGGGGGGTGGGCGGTTATCAGCCCCAGCATTTT. The encoded protein is CASSWGVGGYQPQHF.

V is TRBV27 and J is TRBJ2-5; D is unclear. CDR1 and CDR2 (germline): MNHEY, SMNVEV (reference sequence). The germline V and J ends were trimmed by 6 bases and 7 bases, with 9 bases remaining between them. This CDR3 has 11 amino acids. CDR3 in amino acids: CASSKLGTQYF. CDR3 DNA: TGTGCCAGCAGCAAACTTGGGACCCAGTACTTC.

This clonotype ranks as medium-sized. V usage is TRBV19 and J usage is TRBJ1-6; D is unclear. From germline, CDR1 is LNHDA and CDR2 SQIVND (reference sequence). Trimming took off 3 bases at V and 0 bases at J, with 12 bases between the two ends. CDR3 length: 17 amino acids. The CDR3 loop reads CASSMATWGSYNSPLHF. CDR3 bases: TGTGCCAGTAGTATGGCGACGTGGGGCTCCTATAATTCACCCCTCCACTTT.

In its sample, this clonotype was seen a few times. The genes are TRBV6-2 or TRBV6-3 and TRBJ2-1, with 12 bases aligning to TRBD2. The J segment lost 8 bases and the V segment lost 5 bases, leaving 7 bases of the junction unmatched. In germline, CDR1 is MNHEY, CDR2 SVGEGT. This CDR3 has 15 residues. CDR3 nucleotide sequence: TGTGCCAGCAGTCCCCCTAGCGGGGGGGAACATGAGCAGTTCTTC. Translating it yields CASSPPSGGEHEQFF.

V and J are TRBV7-2 and TRBJ2-5; the D gene is possibly TRBD1 (6 bases). Germline loops: CDR1 SGHTA, CDR2 FQGNSA. The CDR3 extends over 15 amino acids. V lost 1 base to trimming and J lost 5 bases, with 14 bases between them. For the CDR3, the DNA is TGTGCCAGCAGCTTAGATGGGGGCGCCGGGGAGACCCAGTACTTC. It is translated as CASSLDGGAGETQYF.

This clonotype was seen more than once but under ten times. The V gene is TRBV6-4, the J gene TRBJ2-3; 7 nucleotides agree with TRBD1. V was clipped by 3 bases and J by 5 bases; unmatched bases: 2. The CDR3 has 13 residues. The germline V gene encodes CDR1 MRHNA and CDR2 SNTAGT. CDR3 region: CASSETGLDTQYF. The CDR3 DNA sequence: TGTGCCAGCAGTGAGACAGGGCTAGATACGCAGTATTTT.

By share of the sample, this clonotype is medium-sized. The rearrangement links TRBV7-9 to TRBJ2-7; D remains ambiguous. V lost 1 base, J lost 3 bases, and 4 bases lay in between. Germline values: CDR1 SEHNR, CDR2 FQNEAQ (reference sequence). The CDR3 has 12 residues. This CDR3 reads CASSLGVYEQYF. The CDR3 region has the DNA TGTGCCAGCAGCTTAGGGGTCTACGAGCAGTACTTC.

CDR3 region: CASSQPGQGANSPLHF. The CDR3 nucleotides are TGCGCCAGCAGCCAACCGGGACAGGGGGCGAATTCACCCCTCCACTTT. V usage is TRBV4-1 and J usage is TRBJ1-6, with 12 bases aligning to TRBD1. Germline CDR1 MGHRA, CDR2 YSYEKL. The length of the CDR3 is 16 residues. The trim removed 2 bases at V and 7 bases at J, leaving 3 bases unmatched.

CDR3 loop: CSAQVTRSSYNEQFF. The CDR3 bases are TGCAGTGCTCAAGTAACTAGGAGCTCCTACAATGAGCAGTTCTTC. The chain carries TRBV20-1 and TRBJ2-1; TRBD2 might be the D (5 bases). Deletions cut 5 bases from V and 0 bases from J, with 14 bases between. Germline V gene lookup returns CDR1 DFQATT and CDR2 SNEGSKA (reference sequence). CDR3 length equals 15 residues.

This clonotype ranks as medium-sized. This rearrangement joins TRBV7-9 to TRBJ1-6; D gene ambiguous. The V end lost 5 bases, the J end lost 4 bases, and 9 bases lay between the germline ends. Germline V gene data show CDR1 as SEHNR and CDR2 as FQNEAQ (reference sequence). There are 14 residues in the CDR3. The CDR3 region has the DNA TGTGCCAGCAGCCCTGACATTTATAATTCACCCCTCCACTTT. It yields the protein CASSPDIYNSPLHF.

This clonotype was seen a few times. The rearrangement joins TRBV7-9 to TRBJ1-5, with D maybe TRBD1 (6 bases). This CDR3 region has 15 residues. Per the germline V gene, CDR1 is SEHNR and CDR2 is FQNEAQ (reference sequence). Trimming removed 4 bases from V and 0 bases from J, with 10 bases in between. This CDR3 reads CASSSRGDSNQPQHF. The CDR3 bases are TGTGCCAGCAGCTCGAGGGGGGATAGCAATCAGCCCCAGCATTTT.

Within the sample, this clonotype is medium-sized (0.01 to 0.1%). The chain combines TRBV14 with TRBJ1-1; no definite D call. Trimming shortened V by 5 bases and J by 1 base, and 8 bases separated the two germline ends. This CDR3 is 13 amino acids long. Germline V lookup: CDR1 SGHDN, CDR2 FVKESK. CDR3 coding DNA: TGTGCCAGCAGCTTCGGACCGAACACTGAAGCTTTCTTT. It yields the protein CASSFGPNTEAFF.